This TCR beta chain appears in the sequencing data of a study of regulatory T cells in long-lasting Graves disease. Study-level information: Newly diagnosed Graves' patients had under 3 months of antithyroid drugs.

There are many counts of this clonotype. Assembly of TCR beta libraries relied on iRepertoire HTBI primers together with Arm-PCR of CDR3 regions. One entry per CDR3 protein results from TCRdb running MiXCR on the multiplex PCR reads. Counted here are 550,000 to 650,000 distinct CDR3 sequences, about 16% occurring once; the ten biggest clones make up about 12%. Time point of the sample: newly diagnosed GD, antithyroid drugs for less than 3 months. Construction of the TCR library relied on RNA isolated from PBMCs. This CDR3 has 13 residues. With V trimmed by 4 bases and J by 7 bases, 7 bases remained unmatched. CDR1 and CDR2 from the germline V gene are SGHRS and YFSETQ. In addition, the sample was reused for a study of T cells in Graves' hyperthyroidism and ophthalmopathy.

The starting material was peripheral blood mononuclear cells (PBMCs), obtained at new diagnosis, from a patient treated with antithyroid drugs. The clonotype was recovered from a man aged 18 to 30 with Graves disease. The rearrangement uses TRBV5-1 and TRBJ2-7, with 8 bases lining up with TRBD2. CDR3 DNA: TGCGCCAGCAGCCCGACTAGCGCAGGGGAGCAGTACTTC. Protein: CASSPTSAGEQYF.